This T cell receptor (beta chain) was captured in a study of response to subunit inactivated influenza vaccine. Points from the study as a whole: Each seasonal flu vaccination may recruit only limited new T cells, authors suggested.

The ends were cut back, 3 bases at V and 5 bases at J, with 12 bases in the middle. Germline CDR1 KGHSH, CDR2 LQKENI. This CDR3 region has 14 residues. MiXCR was run by TCRdb on the RT-PCR reads, yielding one entry per CDR3 protein. The table shows fewer than 800,000 distinct CDR3 sequences, with about a sixth occurring only once. Comments on this clonotype: Its target is not known.

This sample comprised PBMCs from blood, obtained 11 to 12 days after vaccination. This chain links TRBV18 with TRBJ2-3, with D unresolved. This clonotype originated in a middle-aged man who received an inactivated influenza vaccine. The DNA for the CDR3 is TGTGCCAGCTCACCCAAGGACGGTGGAGATACGCAGTATTTT. Its translation: CASSPKDGGDTQYF.